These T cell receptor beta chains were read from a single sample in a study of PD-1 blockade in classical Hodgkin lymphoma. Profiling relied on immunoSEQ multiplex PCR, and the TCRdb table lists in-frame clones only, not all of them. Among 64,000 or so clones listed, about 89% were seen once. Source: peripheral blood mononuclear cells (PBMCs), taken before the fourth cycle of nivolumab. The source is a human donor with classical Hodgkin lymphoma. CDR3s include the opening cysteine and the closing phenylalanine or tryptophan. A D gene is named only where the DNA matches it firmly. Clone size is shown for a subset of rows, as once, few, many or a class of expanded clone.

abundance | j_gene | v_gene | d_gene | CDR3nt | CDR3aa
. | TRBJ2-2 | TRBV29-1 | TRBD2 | TGCAGCGGATATGGGACTAGCGGGGATTCTGCCACCGGGGAGCTGTTTTTT | CSGYGTSGDSATGELFF
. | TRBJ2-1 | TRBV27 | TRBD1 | TGTGCCAGCATCCAGGGGGCCCGCAGCTCCTACAATGAGCAGTTCTTC | CASIQGARSSYNEQFF
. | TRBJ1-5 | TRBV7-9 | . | TGTGCCAGCAGTCAAACTAGCAATCAGCCCCAGCATTTT | CASSQTSNQPQHF
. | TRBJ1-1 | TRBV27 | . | TGTGCCAGCAGGAGGGAAGGGGACACTGAAGCTTTCTTT | CASRREGDTEAFF
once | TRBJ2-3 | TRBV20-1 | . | TGCAGTGCTAGTCGGAGGGATACGCAGTATTTT | CSASRRDTQYF
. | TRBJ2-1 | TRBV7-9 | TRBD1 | TGTGCCAGCAGCAGGGGACAGGGTTTCTATGAGCAGTTCTTC | CASSRGQGFYEQFF
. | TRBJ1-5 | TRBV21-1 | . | TGTGCCAGCCACCCACCCGAGGGAAATCAGCCCCAGCATTTT | CASHPPEGNQPQHF
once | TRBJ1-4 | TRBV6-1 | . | TGTGCCAGCAGTGAATTCTACAATGAAAAACTGTTTTTT | CASSEFYNEKLFF
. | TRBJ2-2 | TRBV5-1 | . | TGCGCCAGCAGCAACGGGGGGCTGGGAACCGGGGAGCTGTTTTTT | CASSNGGLGTGELFF
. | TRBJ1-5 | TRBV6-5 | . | TGTGCCAGCAGAGTAGACGGGGGTAGCAATCAGCCCCAGCATTTT | CASRVDGGSNQPQHF
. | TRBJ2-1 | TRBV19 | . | TGTGCCAGTAGCCTACAGGGCCCCCGCACAAAGAATGGGCAGTTCTTC | CASSLQGPRTKNGQFF
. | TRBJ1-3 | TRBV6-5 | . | TGTGCCAGCAGTTCTCAGGATCTCTTCTCTGGAAACACCATATATTTT | CASSSQDLFSGNTIYF
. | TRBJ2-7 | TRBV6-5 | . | TGTGCCAGCAGTTACACGAGAAACTCCTACGAGCAGTACTTC | CASSYTRNSYEQYF
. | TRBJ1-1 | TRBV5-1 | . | TGCGCCAGCAGCCTACAGGGAGTGGAGAACACTGAAGCTTTCTTT | CASSLQGVENTEAFF
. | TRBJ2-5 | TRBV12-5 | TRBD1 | TGTGCTAGTGGTCTCAGGGGGCTCGAGACCCAGTACTTC | CASGLRGLETQYF
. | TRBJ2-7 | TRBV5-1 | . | TGCGCCAGCAGCTTGGGGTTGGTTTCCTACGAGCAGTACTTC | CASSLGLVSYEQYF
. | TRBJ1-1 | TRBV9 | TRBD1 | TGTGCCAGCAGCGCAGACAGGGGCACTGAAGCTTTCTTT | CASSADRGTEAFF
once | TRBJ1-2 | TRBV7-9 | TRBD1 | TGTGCCAGCAGCTTAATTGGGACAGGCTATGGCTACACCTTC | CASSLIGTGYGYTF
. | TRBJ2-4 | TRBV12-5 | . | TGTGCTAGTGGCTCCATTGGGACACAAAACATTCAGTACTTC | CASGSIGTQNIQYF
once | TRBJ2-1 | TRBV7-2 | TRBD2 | TGTGCCAGCAGCTTTAGAGGACTAGCTCCCTCCAATGAGCAGTTCTTC | CASSFRGLAPSNEQFF
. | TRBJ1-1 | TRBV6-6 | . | TGTGCCAGCAGTTACAAGGGCGACACTGAAGCTTTCTTT | CASSYKGDTEAFF
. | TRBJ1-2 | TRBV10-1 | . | TGCGCCAGCAGTGACCGAGGGGGAGTCCCCATCTATGGCTACACCTTC | CASSDRGGVPIYGYTF
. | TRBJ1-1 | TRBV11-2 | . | TGTGCCAGCAGCTTTACACAGGGCACTACCTTGGGGAACACTGAAGCTTTCTTT | CASSFTQGTTLGNTEAFF
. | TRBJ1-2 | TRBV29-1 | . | TGCAGCGTTGAAGATGATGGGGGAGGCTATGGCTACACCTTC | CSVEDDGGGYGYTF
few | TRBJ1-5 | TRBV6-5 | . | TGTGCCAGCAGTTTCGACAACAGGCTCAATCAGCCCCAGCATTTT | CASSFDNRLNQPQHF
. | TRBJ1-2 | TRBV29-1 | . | TGCAGCGTTAAGGCTGACTCCCTCTATGGCTACACCTTC | CSVKADSLYGYTF
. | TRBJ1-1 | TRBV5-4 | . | TGTGCCAGCAGCTTAGCGGTGAACACTGAAGCTTTCTTT | CASSLAVNTEAFF
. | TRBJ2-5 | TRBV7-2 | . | TGTGCCAGCAGCTTGGACTCACAAGAGACCCAGTACTTC | CASSLDSQETQYF
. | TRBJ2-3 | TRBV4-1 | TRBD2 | TGCGCCAGCAGCCAAGAGCCTACCGGGACTAGCTTCACAGATACGCAGTATTTT | CASSQEPTGTSFTDTQYF
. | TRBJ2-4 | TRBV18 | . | TGTGCCAGCTCACCACAGGGTGGAAACATTCAGTACTTC | CASSPQGGNIQYF
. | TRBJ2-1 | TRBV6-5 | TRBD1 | TGTGCCAGCAGCTGGACAGGGCCAGGAAATGAGCAGTTCTTC | CASSWTGPGNEQFF
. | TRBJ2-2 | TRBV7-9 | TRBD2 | TGTGCCAGCAGGTCCGCTCCTCTGGGAGGGTCAGGGGAGCTGTTTTTT | CASRSAPLGGSGELFF
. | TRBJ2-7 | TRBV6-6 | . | TGTGCCAGCAGCTTAACTGACAGGGAGGACGAGCAGTACTTC | CASSLTDREDEQYF
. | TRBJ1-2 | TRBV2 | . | TGTGCCAGCTTTAACTGGCGAAGCTATGGCTACACCTTC | CASFNWRSYGYTF
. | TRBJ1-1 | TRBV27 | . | TGTGCCAGCAGTTTCGGCACGAACACTGAAGCTTTCTTT | CASSFGTNTEAFF
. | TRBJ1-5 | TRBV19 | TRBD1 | TGTGCCAGTAGCGGACAGGATCAGCCCCAGCATTTT | CASSGQDQPQHF
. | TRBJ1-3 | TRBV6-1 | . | TGTGCCAGCACCCTTGTTGTCAGCGGGGGAAACACCATATATTTT | CASTLVVSGGNTIYF
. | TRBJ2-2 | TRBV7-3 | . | TGTGCCAGCAGCTTATGGGCCTGGGGCTACGGGGAGCTGTTTTTT | CASSLWAWGYGELFF
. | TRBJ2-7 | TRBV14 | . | TGTGCCAGCAGCCAAGTATACGGGGCTGGGGAGCAGTACTTC | CASSQVYGAGEQYF
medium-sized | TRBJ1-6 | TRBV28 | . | TGTGCCAGCAGAATACAGGCCTTTAATTCACCCCTCCACTTT | CASRIQAFNSPLHF
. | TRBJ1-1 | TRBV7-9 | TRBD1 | TGTGCCAGCAGCGACCGGGACAGGGAACCCGAAGAAGCTTTCTTT | CASSDRDREPEEAFF
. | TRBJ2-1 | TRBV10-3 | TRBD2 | TGTGCCATCAGGGTTAATAGCGGGGGGGTCAATGAGCAGTTCTTC | CAIRVNSGGVNEQFF